The clone carrying this T cell receptor (beta chain) came up once. This record belongs to a study of radiation and T cells in renal cell carcinoma. Clones were read by immunoSEQ multiplex PCR, and TCRdb kept only the in-frame ones, dropping some. The sample records around 100,000 clones, about 79% being singletons. As to time point: blood 4 weeks post-SBRT, at nephrectomy. The treatment was: 15 Gy SBRT to primary tumor, nephrectomy 4 weeks later. Germline CDR1 and CDR2: ENHRY and SYGVKD. The V and J ends lost 4 bases and 1 base respectively, with 9 bases between them. The CDR3 runs to 14 residues. The rearrangement links TRBV10-3 to TRBJ2-3; D is unclear. Specimen: blood, collected from a patient whose treatment included radiotherapy and nephrectomy. The origin of this receptor is a man in his fifties or sixties with renal cell carcinoma. The CDR3 sequence: CAISVGGGTDTQYF. DNA of the CDR3: TGTGCCATCAGTGTAGGTGGGGGCACAGATACGCAGTATTTT.